Listed here are 10 T cell receptor beta chains from one sample, sequenced in a study of cytomegalovirus exposure and HLA in healthy donors. Amplification used 60 Vbeta primers and 13 Jbeta primers. Assay: immunoSEQ multiplex PCR; the TCRdb copy retains only in-frame clones and omits some. The sample records approximately 42,000 clones, over 70% being singletons. Sequences were obtained from PBMCs. The receptors shown here come from a man between 45 and 60 years old in good health and CMV-seronegative.

A note on this clone: Its ends do not fully match the called genes, so a read error is possible. The gene calls are TRBV7-7 and TRBJ2-7; tentatively, D is TRBD1 (6 bases). The germline V gene encodes CDR1 SSHAT and CDR2 FNYEAQ (reference sequence). CDR3 size: 16 residues. In DNA form, the CDR3 reads TGTGCTAGCAGTCCATCCGGTCCCCCAGGGACATACGAGCAGTACTTC. This encodes CASSPSGPPGTYEQYF.

V usage is TRBV5-1 and J usage is TRBJ1-1; no firm D call. Trimming stripped 5 bases from V and 7 bases from J, with 9 bases between. Germline loops: CDR1 SGHRS, CDR2 YFSETQ. This CDR3 spans 11 amino acids. The CDR3 region is CASRQEGEAFF. The CDR3 DNA reads as TGCGCCAGCAGACAAGAGGGTGAAGCTTTCTTT.

The genes are TRBV5-6 and TRBJ2-5, with D tentatively TRBD2 (5 bases). The germline gives CDR1 SGHDT, CDR2 YYEEEE. With 0 bases removed from V and 3 bases from J, the gap between germline ends came to 12 bases. CDR3 length equals 15 residues. The CDR3 loop is CASSLVRAEKETQYF. The CDR3 DNA sequence: TGTGCCAGCAGCTTGGTGAGGGCGGAGAAAGAGACCCAGTACTTC.

The chain carries TRBV7-9 and TRBJ1-2; TRBD1 agrees at 7 bases. The germline V gene has CDR1 SEHNR and CDR2 FQNEAQ (reference sequence). The CDR3 contains 13 residues. V gave up 1 base and J gave up 8 bases; unmatched junction bases: 4. The CDR3 spells CASSLGDSGGYTF. Here the CDR3 DNA reads TGTGCCAGCAGCTTAGGGGACAGTGGAGGCTACACCTTC. The full variable domain, its missing parts supplied by reference TRBV7-9 and TRBJ1-2, is DTGVSQNPRHKITKRGQNVTFRCDPISEHNRLYWYRQTLGQGPEFLTYFQNEAQLEKSRLLSDRFSAERPKGSFSTLEIQRTEQGDSAMYLCASSLGDSGGYTFGSGTRLTVV.

V usage is TRBV7-6 and J usage is TRBJ2-1; 8 positions agree with TRBD2. CDR3 size: 14 residues. The trim removed 8 bases at V and 8 bases at J, leaving 11 bases unmatched. Germline V lookup: CDR1 SGHVS, CDR2 FNYEAQ. CDR3 sequence (DNA): TGTGCCAGCCGCGACCGGGAGGGCCTGGATGAGCAGTTCTTC. Protein product: CASRDREGLDEQFF.

J is TRBJ2-7 and V is TRBV19; TRBD1 agrees at 7 bases. This CDR3 region has 16 residues. Unmatched junction bases numbered 11, after V lost 4 bases and J lost 2 bases. Per germline, CDR1 LNHDA and CDR2 SQIVND (reference sequence). This CDR3 is CASSRKTGLAAYEQYF. CDR3 bases: TGTGCCAGTAGTAGGAAGACAGGGCTCGCAGCCTACGAGCAGTACTTC.

This clone was seen a single time. V usage is TRBV6-5 and J usage is TRBJ1-3; D uncertain. This CDR3 is 16 amino acids long. From germline, CDR1 is MNHEY and CDR2 SVGAGI. Trimming removed 0 bases at V and 0 bases at J, with 9 bases between. This CDR3 is CASSYSRRSSGNTIYF. Here the CDR3 DNA reads TGTGCCAGCAGTTACTCGAGGAGAAGCTCTGGAAACACCATATATTTT.

J is TRBJ2-5 and V is TRBV6-5; 10 bases line up with TRBD2. The junction had 5 bases not matched to a gene; V was cut back by 2 bases and J by 2 bases. This CDR3 is 16 amino acids long. The germline CDR1 and CDR2 sequences are MNHEY and SVGAGI. The CDR3 region has the DNA TGTGCCAGCAGTTACGGATTAGCGGGGGGACAAGAGACCCAGTACTTC. This gives the protein CASSYGLAGGQETQYF.

J is TRBJ2-3 and V is TRBV2; 9 positions match TRBD2. The junction had 12 bases not matched to a gene; V was cut back by 10 bases and J by 1 base. CDR1 SNHLY and CDR2 FYNNEI come from the germline V gene. The length of the CDR3 is 16 residues. CDR3 residues: CANSFLAGEGTDTQYF. The DNA for the CDR3 is TGTGCCAACTCCTTTTTAGCGGGGGAGGGCACAGATACGCAGTATTTT.

V usage is TRBV6-5 and J usage is TRBJ1-5; no reliable D call. The ends were cut back, 6 bases at V and 0 bases at J, with 12 bases in the middle. This CDR3 is 15 amino acids long. Germline CDR1 is MNHEY and CDR2 is SVGAGI. CDR3 nucleotide sequence: TGTGCCAGCAGGCGGGTTGGAAATAGCAATCAGCCCCAGCATTTT. Amino acids: CASRRVGNSNQPQHF.